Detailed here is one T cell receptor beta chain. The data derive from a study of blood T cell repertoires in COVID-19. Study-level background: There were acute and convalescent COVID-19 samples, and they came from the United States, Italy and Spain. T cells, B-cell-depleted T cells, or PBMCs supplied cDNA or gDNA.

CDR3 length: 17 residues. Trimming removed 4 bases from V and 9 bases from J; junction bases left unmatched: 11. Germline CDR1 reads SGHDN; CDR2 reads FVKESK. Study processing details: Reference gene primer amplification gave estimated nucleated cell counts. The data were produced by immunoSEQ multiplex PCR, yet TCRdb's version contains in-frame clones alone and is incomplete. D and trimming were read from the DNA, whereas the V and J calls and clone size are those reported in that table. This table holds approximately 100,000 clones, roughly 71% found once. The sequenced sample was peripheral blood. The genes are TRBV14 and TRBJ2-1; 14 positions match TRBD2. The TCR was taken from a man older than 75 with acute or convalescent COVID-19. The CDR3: CASSPWTSGRPFREQFF. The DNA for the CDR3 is TGTGCCAGCAGCCCGTGGACTAGCGGGAGGCCCTTCCGTGAGCAGTTCTTC. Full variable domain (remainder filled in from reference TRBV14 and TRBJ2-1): EAGVTQFPSHSVIEKGQTVTLRCDPISGHDNLYWYRRVMGKEIKFLLHFVKESKQDESGMPNNRFLAERTGGTYSTLKVQPAELEDSGVYFCASSPWTSGRPFREQFFGPGTRLTVL.